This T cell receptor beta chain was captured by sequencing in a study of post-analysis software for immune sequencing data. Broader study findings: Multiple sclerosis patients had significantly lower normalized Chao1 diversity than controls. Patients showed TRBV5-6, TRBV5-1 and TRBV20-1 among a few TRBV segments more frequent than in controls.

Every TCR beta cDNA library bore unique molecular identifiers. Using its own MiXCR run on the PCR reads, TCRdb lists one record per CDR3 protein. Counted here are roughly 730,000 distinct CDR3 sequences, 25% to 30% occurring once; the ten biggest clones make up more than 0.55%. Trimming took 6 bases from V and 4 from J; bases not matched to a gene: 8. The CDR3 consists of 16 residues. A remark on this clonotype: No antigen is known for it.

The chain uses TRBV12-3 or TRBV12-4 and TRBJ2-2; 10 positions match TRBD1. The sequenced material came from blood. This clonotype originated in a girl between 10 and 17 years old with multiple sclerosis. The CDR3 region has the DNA TGTGCCAGCAGATCATTCCGGGACAGGGGCACCGGGGAGCTGTTTTTT. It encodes CASRSFRDRGTGELFF.